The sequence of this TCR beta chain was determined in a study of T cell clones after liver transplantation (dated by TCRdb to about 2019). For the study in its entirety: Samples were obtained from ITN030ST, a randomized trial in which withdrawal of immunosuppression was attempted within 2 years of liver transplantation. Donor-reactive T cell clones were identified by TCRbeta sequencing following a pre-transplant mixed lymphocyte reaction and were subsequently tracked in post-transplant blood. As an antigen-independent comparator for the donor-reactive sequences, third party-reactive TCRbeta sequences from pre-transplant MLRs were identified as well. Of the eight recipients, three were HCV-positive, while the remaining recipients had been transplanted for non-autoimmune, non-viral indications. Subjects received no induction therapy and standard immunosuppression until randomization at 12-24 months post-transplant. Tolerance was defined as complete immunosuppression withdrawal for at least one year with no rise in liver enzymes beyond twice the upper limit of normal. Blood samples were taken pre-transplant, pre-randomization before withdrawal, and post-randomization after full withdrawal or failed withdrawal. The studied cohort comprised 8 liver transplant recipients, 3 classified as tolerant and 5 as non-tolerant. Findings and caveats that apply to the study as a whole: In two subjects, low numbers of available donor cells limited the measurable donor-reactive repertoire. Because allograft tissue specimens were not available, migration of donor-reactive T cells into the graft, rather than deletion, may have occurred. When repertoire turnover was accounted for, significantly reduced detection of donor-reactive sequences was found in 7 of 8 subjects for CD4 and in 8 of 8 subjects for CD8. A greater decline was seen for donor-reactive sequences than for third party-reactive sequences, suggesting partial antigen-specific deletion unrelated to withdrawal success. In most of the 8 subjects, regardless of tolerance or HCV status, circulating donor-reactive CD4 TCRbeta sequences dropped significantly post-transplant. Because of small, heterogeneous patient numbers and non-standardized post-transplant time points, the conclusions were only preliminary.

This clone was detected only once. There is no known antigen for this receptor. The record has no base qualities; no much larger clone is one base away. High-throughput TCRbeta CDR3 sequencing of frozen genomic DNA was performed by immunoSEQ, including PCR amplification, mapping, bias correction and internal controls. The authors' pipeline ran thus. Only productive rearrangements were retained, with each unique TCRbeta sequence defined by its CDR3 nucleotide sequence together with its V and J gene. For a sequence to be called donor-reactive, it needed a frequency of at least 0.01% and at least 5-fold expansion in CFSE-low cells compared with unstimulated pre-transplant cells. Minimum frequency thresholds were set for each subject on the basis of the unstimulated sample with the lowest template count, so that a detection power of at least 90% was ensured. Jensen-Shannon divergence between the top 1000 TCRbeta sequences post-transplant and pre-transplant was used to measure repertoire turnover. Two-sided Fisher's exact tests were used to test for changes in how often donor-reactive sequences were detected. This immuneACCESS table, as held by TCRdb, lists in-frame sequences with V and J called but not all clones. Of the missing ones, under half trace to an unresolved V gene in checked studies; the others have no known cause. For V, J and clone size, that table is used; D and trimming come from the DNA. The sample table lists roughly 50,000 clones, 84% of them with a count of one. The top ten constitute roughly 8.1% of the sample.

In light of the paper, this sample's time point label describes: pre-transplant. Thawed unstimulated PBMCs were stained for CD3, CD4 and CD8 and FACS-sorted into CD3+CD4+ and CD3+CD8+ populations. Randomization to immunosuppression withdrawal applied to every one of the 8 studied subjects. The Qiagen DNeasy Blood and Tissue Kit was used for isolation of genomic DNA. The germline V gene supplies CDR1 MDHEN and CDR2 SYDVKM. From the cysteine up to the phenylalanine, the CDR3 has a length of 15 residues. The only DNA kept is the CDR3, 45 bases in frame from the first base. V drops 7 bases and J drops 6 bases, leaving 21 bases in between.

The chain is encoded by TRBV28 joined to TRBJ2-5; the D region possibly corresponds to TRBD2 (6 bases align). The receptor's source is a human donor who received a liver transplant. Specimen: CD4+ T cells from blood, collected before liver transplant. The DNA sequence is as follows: TGTGCCAGCACTGAGACTGGGACTTGGATGAAGACCCAGTACTTC. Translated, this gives CASTETGTWMKTQYF. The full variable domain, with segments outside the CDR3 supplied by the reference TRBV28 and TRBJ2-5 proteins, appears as DVKVTQSSRYLVKRTGEKVFLECVQDMDHENMFWYRQDPGLGLRLIYFSYDVKMKEKGDIPEGYSVSREKKERFSLILESASTNQTSMYLCASTETGTWMKTQYFGPGTRLLVL.